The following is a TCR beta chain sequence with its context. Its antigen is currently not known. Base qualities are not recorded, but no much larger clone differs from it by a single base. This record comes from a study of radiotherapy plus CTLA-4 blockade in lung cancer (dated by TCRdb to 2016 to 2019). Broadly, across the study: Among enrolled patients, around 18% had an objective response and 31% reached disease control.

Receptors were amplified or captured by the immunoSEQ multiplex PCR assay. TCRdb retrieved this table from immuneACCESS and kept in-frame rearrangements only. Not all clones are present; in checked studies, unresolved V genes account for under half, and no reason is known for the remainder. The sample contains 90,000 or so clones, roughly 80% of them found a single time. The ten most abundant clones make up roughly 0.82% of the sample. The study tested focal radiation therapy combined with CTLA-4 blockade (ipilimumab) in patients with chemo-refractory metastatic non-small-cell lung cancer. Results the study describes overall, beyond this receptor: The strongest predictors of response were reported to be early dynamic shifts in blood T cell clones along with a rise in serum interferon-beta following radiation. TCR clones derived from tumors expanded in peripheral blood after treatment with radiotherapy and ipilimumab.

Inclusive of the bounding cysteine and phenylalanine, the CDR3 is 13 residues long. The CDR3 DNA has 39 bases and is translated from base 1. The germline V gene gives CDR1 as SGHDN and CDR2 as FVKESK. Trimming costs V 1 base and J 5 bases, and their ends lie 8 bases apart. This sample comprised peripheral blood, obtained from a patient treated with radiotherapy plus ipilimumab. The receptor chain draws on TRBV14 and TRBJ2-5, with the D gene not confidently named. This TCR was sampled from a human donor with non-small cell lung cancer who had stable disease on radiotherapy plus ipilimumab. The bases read TGTGCCAGCAGCCAAGTCAGCAGGGAGACCCAGTACTTC. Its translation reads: CASSQVSRETQYF.